The rows below give T cell receptor beta chains drawn from one sample of a study of blood T cell repertoires in COVID-19. Libraries were prepared by immunoSEQ multiplex PCR; TCRdb keeps only in-frame clonotypes and omits some of them. The repertoire holds 350,000 to 550,000 clones, with approximately 90% as singletons. Sequences were obtained from peripheral blood. These receptors all stem from a young woman with acute or convalescent COVID-19. The CDR3 runs from the conserved cysteine through the conserved F or W. The D gene is left open where the match is weak. Size values are once, few and many counts, or a class for expanded clones, and some rows have none.

j_gene,d_gene,v_gene,abundance,CDR3nt,CDR3aa
TRBJ1-2,TRBD1,TRBV5-1,.,TGCGCCAGCAGCTTGGTGACAGGGGTCCTAGCGGCCGATAACTATGGCTACACCTTC,CASSLVTGVLAADNYGYTF
TRBJ2-5,TRBD1,TRBV24-1,.,TGTGCCACCAGTGACGCCCTAATGGGACAGGGGGAGACCCAGTACTTC,CATSDALMGQGETQYF
TRBJ1-6,.,TRBV19,.,TGTGCCAGTAGCCCTGGACTCAATCATTCACCCCTCCACTTT,CASSPGLNHSPLHF
TRBJ2-2,TRBD2,TRBV13,once,TGTGCCAGCAGCTTAGACGGGGGGGCCACCGGGGAGCTGTTTTTT,CASSLDGGATGELFF
TRBJ2-1,.,TRBV27,.,TGTGCCAGCACCCCGGCGGCGGGGTGGGCCAATGAGCAGTTCTTC,CASTPAAGWANEQFF
TRBJ2-2,TRBD2,TRBV5-1,.,TGCGCCAGCAGCTTGGGACTAGCGGACACCGGGGAGCTGTTTTTT,CASSLGLADTGELFF
TRBJ2-3,TRBD1,TRBV3-1/TRBV3-2,.,TGTGCCAGCAGCCCGCAGCAGGGGGCTGGTAGCACAGATACGCAGTATTTT,CASSPQQGAGSTDTQYF
TRBJ2-7,.,TRBV5-1,once,TGCGCCAGCAGCTTGGCCGACAGGGAGGTCTACGAGCAGTACTTC,CASSLADREVYEQYF
TRBJ1-1,.,TRBV2,.,TGTGCCAGCAAACGCGGGGTGAGCACTGAAGCTTTCTTT,CASKRGVSTEAFF
TRBJ2-1,.,TRBV9,once,TGTGCCAGCAGCGTATTCGGGGGTTCAGCCAGCGGGGAGCAGTTCTTC,CASSVFGGSASGEQFF
TRBJ2-7,.,TRBV7-2,once,TGTGCCAGCAGCTTTCGCGGGCCCTCCTACGAGCAGTACTTC,CASSFRGPSYEQYF
TRBJ2-5,TRBD2,TRBV9,.,TGTGCCAGCAGCCCCCGGGGGGGGGAGGAAGAGACCCAGTACTTC,CASSPRGGEEETQYF
TRBJ1-2,TRBD1,TRBV18,.,TGTGCCAGCTCACAGGGACAGGGGGCGAATAGCTACACCTTC,CASSQGQGANSYTF
TRBJ2-4,.,TRBV2,.,TGTGCCAGCAACGCGGTTAACATTCAGTACTTC,CASNAVNIQYF
TRBJ2-7,TRBD1,TRBV4-1,.,TGCGCCAGCAGCCATGGACAGGGGGCTTACGAGCAGTACTTC,CASSHGQGAYEQYF
TRBJ1-2,.,TRBV3-1/TRBV3-2,.,TGTGCCAGCAGCGTAGAGAGGCACTATGGCTACACCTTC,CASSVERHYGYTF
TRBJ2-3,.,TRBV7-5,.,TGTGCCAGAAGCTGGACAGGGGGCTTTCGCACAGATACGCAGTATTTT,CARSWTGGFRTDTQYF
TRBJ1-2,TRBD1,TRBV24-1,.,TGTGCCACACAGTCATCGGCAGGGGGCAATGGCTACACCTTC,CATQSSAGGNGYTF
TRBJ2-5,.,TRBV7-9,few,TGTGCCAGCAGCTTACAGGGTGGTTATCAAGAGACCCAGTACTTC,CASSLQGGYQETQYF
TRBJ2-1,TRBD2,TRBV6-5,.,TGTGCCAGCTCCGGGGGGAGCTCCTACAATGAGCAGTTCTTC,CASSGGSSYNEQFF
TRBJ2-1,TRBD2,TRBV19,.,TGTGCCAGTAGTATCCTGGGACTAGCGGGGGTTAATGAGCAGTTCTTC,CASSILGLAGVNEQFF
TRBJ2-5,TRBD1,TRBV6-1,.,TGTGCCAGCAGTGAAGCCGTGGACAGGGCGGTTCGGGAGACCCAGTACTTC,CASSEAVDRAVRETQYF
TRBJ2-7,.,TRBV6-6,once,TGTGCCAGTTCGACTAGTCAGGGATGGGAGCAGTACTTC,CASSTSQGWEQYF
TRBJ1-4,.,TRBV5-1,.,TGCGCCAGCAGACAAACAGGGAGAGAAAAACTGTTTTTT,CASRQTGREKLFF
TRBJ1-2,.,TRBV30,.,TGTGCCTGGAGTGTGGGGGGGGCTGATAACTATGGCTACACCTTC,CAWSVGGADNYGYTF
TRBJ2-3,.,TRBV19,once,TGTGCCAGTAAAAGTCAGGGGAGCACAGATACGCAGTATTTT,CASKSQGSTDTQYF
TRBJ2-2,TRBD1,TRBV6-5,.,TGTGCCAGCAGTTCCGGGACAGGTCTCGACACCGGGGAGCTGTTTTTT,CASSSGTGLDTGELFF
TRBJ2-1,.,TRBV5-1,once,TGCGCCAGCAGCCCCAGGGGTTACAATGAGCAGTTCTTC,CASSPRGYNEQFF
TRBJ1-4,.,TRBV30,.,TGTGCCGGCACCGGGACACTTATTGAAAAACTGTTTTTT,CAGTGTLIEKLFF
TRBJ1-1,.,TRBV5-1,many,TGCGCCAGCAGTCATGGGTCGACGGGAAACACTGAAGCTTTCTTT,CASSHGSTGNTEAFF
TRBJ2-1,TRBD2,TRBV27,.,TGTGCCAGCAGTTTAGTAGCGGGGGGGCGAGGTAATGAGCAGTTCTTC,CASSLVAGGRGNEQFF
TRBJ2-5,.,TRBV29-1,.,TGCAGCGTGAGAACAGGTGCCGAGACCCAGTACTTC,CSVRTGAETQYF
TRBJ2-3,TRBD1,TRBV28,.,TGTGCCAGCAGGGACAGGGCCAGCACAGATACGCAGTATTTT,CASRDRASTDTQYF
TRBJ2-1,TRBD2,TRBV2,.,TGTGCCAGCAGTGGTCTACTAGCGGGGTTAGCAAGGGGGAATGAGCAGTTCTTC,CASSGLLAGLARGNEQFF
TRBJ1-1,.,TRBV12-3/TRBV12-4,.,TGTGCCAGCAGTTTCTCCGGCGGCACTGAAGCTTTCTTT,CASSFSGGTEAFF
TRBJ2-2,TRBD2,TRBV5-1,.,TGCGCCAGCAAACTAGCGGGGGGGCCTCTCGGGGAGCTGTTTTTT,CASKLAGGPLGELFF
TRBJ1-5,.,TRBV27,.,TGTGCCAGCAGTTTCGCAGGGAGGCAGCCCCAGCATTTT,CASSFAGRQPQHF
TRBJ2-2,.,TRBV9,.,TGTGCCAGCAGCGTACTGGACGGGGCCGGGGAGCTGTTTTTT,CASSVLDGAGELFF
TRBJ1-1,TRBD1,TRBV28,.,TGTGCCAGTCGATCTCCGGGACAGGGATGGAGGCGTGCGCCAGGAGGTGAAGCTTTCTTT,CASRSPGQGWRRAPGGEAFF
TRBJ2-5,.,TRBV29-1,.,TGCAGCGTTTCCGGAGTCCAAGAGACCCAGTACTTC,CSVSGVQETQYF
TRBJ2-7,.,TRBV7-3,.,TGTGCCAGCAGCCCAAGCGGCAGGGGGACTGAGCAGTACTTC,CASSPSGRGTEQYF
TRBJ1-2,.,TRBV6-5,.,TGTGCCAGCAGCAAACCGGGGGGAGGGTATGGCTACACCTTC,CASSKPGGGYGYTF
TRBJ2-6,TRBD1,TRBV6-2/TRBV6-3,.,TGTGCCAGCAGTTACCCCGGGACAGGGCACTCTGGGGCCAACGTCCTGACTTTC,CASSYPGTGHSGANVLTF
TRBJ1-5,.,TRBV6-5,once,TGTGCCAGCAGGCCCCCGGGAGGGGGGATTCAGCCCCAGCATTTT,CASRPPGGGIQPQHF
TRBJ1-1,.,TRBV18,.,TGTGCCAGCTCACCATCCCTATATGAAGCTTTCTTT,CASSPSLYEAFF
TRBJ1-5,TRBD1,TRBV19,.,TGTGCCAGTAGTACAGGGACAGGTTGGGGGCAGCCCCAGCATTTT,CASSTGTGWGQPQHF
TRBJ2-7,.,TRBV7-9,.,TGTGCCAGCAGCCCCCAGTCGGAGCAGTACTTC,CASSPQSEQYF
TRBJ2-3,.,TRBV7-6,.,TGTGCCAGCAGCTTACCGGGGGGCAGGTATTTT,CASSLPGGRYF
TRBJ1-2,TRBD1,TRBV3-1/TRBV3-2,.,TGTGCCAGCAGCCAAAACTCTGGACAGGAAACAGGCTACACCTTC,CASSQNSGQETGYTF
TRBJ1-5,.,TRBV19,once,TGTGCCAGTTCGTGGGCCAACAATCAGCCCCAGCATTTT,CASSWANNQPQHF
TRBJ2-1,TRBD1,TRBV9,.,TGTGCCAGCAGCCCCGGACAGGGTGGGAATGAGCAGTTCTTC,CASSPGQGGNEQFF
TRBJ2-5,.,TRBV9,.,TGTGCCAGCAGCCGGGATGACGATGAGACCCAGTACTTC,CASSRDDDETQYF
TRBJ2-5,.,TRBV5-1,.,TGCGCCACCACTCCCGGGGGTAGACAAGAGACCCAGTACTTC,CATTPGGRQETQYF
TRBJ2-1,.,TRBV7-9,.,TGTGCCAGCAACCAACAGGGTCGGAGGAGCTCCTACAATGAGCAGTTCTTC,CASNQQGRRSSYNEQFF
TRBJ2-7,TRBD1,TRBV27,.,TGTGCCAGCAGTTTCAGGGGGCAGTACGAGCAGTACTTC,CASSFRGQYEQYF
TRBJ2-7,TRBD1,TRBV15,once,TGTGCCACCAGCAGAGATCTTACAGGGGGCAATCCCTACGAGCAGTACTTC,CATSRDLTGGNPYEQYF
TRBJ2-3,TRBD2,TRBV9,.,TGTGCCAGCAGCGTTTTCCCTAGCGGGGGCACAGATACGCAGTATTTT,CASSVFPSGGTDTQYF
TRBJ2-7,TRBD1,TRBV28,once,TGTGCCAGCAGTGGGGACAGGACGTACGAGCAGTACTTC,CASSGDRTYEQYF
TRBJ1-5,TRBD1,TRBV30,.,TGTGCCTCAAGACATGACAGGGGAAGCAATCAGCCCCAGCATTTT,CASRHDRGSNQPQHF
TRBJ2-1,TRBD2,TRBV9,.,TGTGCCAGCAGCGTAGCTCCCCTAGCGGGGGTCTCCTACAATGAGCAGTTCTTC,CASSVAPLAGVSYNEQFF